The T cell receptor beta chain under discussion was sequenced for a study of T cell changes during pregnancy in multiple sclerosis. Generated by immunoSEQ multiplex PCR, the TCRdb table keeps only in-frame clones and is missing some. Of just over 90,000 clones in the sample, around 92% were seen once. V lost 3 bases, J lost 5 bases, and 4 bases stayed unmatched. The CDR3 covers 14 residues. The germline CDR1 and CDR2 sequences are SNHLY and FYNNEI. Source: peripheral blood, taken after pregnancy. The receptor was derived from a female donor in good health, enrolled as a control in a pregnancy study. J is TRBJ2-5 and V is TRBV2; 9 bases map to TRBD1. The CDR3 coding sequence is TGTGCCAGCAGTGATACAGGGGGCTATGAGACCCAGTACTTC. Translating gives CASSDTGGYETQYF.